This T cell receptor beta chain was sequenced during a study of T cells in narcolepsy. Study details: Patients with NT1 or NT2 and healthy control donors were enrolled.

Study observations and caveats: HCRT-specific and TRIB2-specific autoreactive clonotypes appeared among same-patient CSF and blood CD4+ clonotypes. Autoreactive clonotypes reportedly recurred in blood of same and different patients, not controls.

Method: immunoSEQ multiplex PCR; TCRdb's copy keeps in-frame clones and lacks some. The sample has about 37,000 clones; around 80% are singletons. Germline-derived CDR1 and CDR2 are LNHNV and YYDKDF (reference sequence). This CDR3 contains 17 residues. V lost 1 base to trimming and J lost 3 bases; unmatched junction nucleotides: 7. As to this clone: Its antigen is unknown.

V usage is TRBV15 and J usage is TRBJ1-5; 9 nucleotides agree with TRBD1. This sequence was found in a human donor in good health. The sequenced material came from memory (CD45RA-) CD4+ T cells from blood. The CDR3 loop reads CATSRVIGTGLNQPQHF. The DNA of the CDR3 is TGTGCCACCAGCAGAGTAATAGGGACAGGGCTCAATCAGCCCCAGCATTTT.